Here is one T cell receptor (beta chain) with its context. Its antigen is as yet unknown. These data come from a study of identical twins. Germline-derived CDR1 and CDR2 are SEHNR and FQNEAQ (reference sequence). The CDR3 length is 16 residues. The ends were cut back, 8 bases at V and 2 bases at J, with 22 bases in the middle. MiXCR, applied by TCRdb to the 5' RACE reads, yields one record per CDR3 protein. Of about 220,000 distinct CDR3 sequences listed, 5% to 7% are singletons. Study conclusions and caveats: Monozygotic twin pairs showed more out-of-frame TCR alpha sharing than models estimated. Twins showed weaker excess sharing in their beta out-of-frame sequences.

In addition, the sample was reused for a study of T cells expressing NK-cell markers. From that study: More than five donors had dominant NKG2C+ clonotypes that comprised about 1.0-7.5% of their CD8+ T cells.

This chain uses TRBV7-9 with TRBJ2-7, with D uncertain. This receptor was taken from a woman in her late teens or twenties in good health. The specimen was CD8+ T cells sorted from blood. The CDR3 region has the DNA TGTGCCAGCGGTAGCCCCCGGGTGGGTAACCCCTACGAGCAGTACTTC. Its protein is CASGSPRVGNPYEQYF.